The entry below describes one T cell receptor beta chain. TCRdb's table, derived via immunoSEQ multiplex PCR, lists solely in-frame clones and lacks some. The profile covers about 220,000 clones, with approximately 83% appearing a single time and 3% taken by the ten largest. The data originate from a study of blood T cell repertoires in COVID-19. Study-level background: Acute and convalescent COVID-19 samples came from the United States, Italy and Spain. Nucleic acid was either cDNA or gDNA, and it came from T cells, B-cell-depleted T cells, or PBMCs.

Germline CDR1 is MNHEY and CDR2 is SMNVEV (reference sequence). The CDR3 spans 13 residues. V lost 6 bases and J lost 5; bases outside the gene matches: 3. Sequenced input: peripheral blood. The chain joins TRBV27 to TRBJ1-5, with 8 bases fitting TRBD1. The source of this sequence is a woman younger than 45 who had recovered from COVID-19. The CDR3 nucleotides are TGTGCCAGCAGCCGGACAGGGTATCAGCCCCAGCATTTT. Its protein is CASSRTGYQPQHF.